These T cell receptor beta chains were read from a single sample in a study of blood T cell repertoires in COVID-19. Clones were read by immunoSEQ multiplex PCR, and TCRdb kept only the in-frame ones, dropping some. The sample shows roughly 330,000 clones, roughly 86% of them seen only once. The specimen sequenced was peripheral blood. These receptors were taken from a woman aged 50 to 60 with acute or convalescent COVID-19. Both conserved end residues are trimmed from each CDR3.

CDR3: AWKDGTGNQPQH; V: TRBV30; J: TRBJ1-5
CDR3: ASSPNHRDSEQY; V: TRBV28; J: TRBJ2-7
CDR3: ASSVAGLRNEQF; V: TRBV9; J: TRBJ2-1
CDR3: ASSLGYGLAGGSDTQY; V: TRBV7-2; J: TRBJ2-3
CDR3: SVLTGSHTQY; V: TRBV29-1; J: TRBJ2-3
CDR3: ASSPSGTSEYEQY; V: TRBV18; J: TRBJ2-7
CDR3: AIAAQGADEKLF; V: TRBV10-3; J: TRBJ1-4
CDR3: ASSRPPIRRGNEKLF; V: TRBV28; J: TRBJ1-4
CDR3: ASSVGGLAGFDEQY; V: TRBV9; J: TRBJ2-7
CDR3: ASSLQGDTEAF; V: TRBV7-3; J: TRBJ1-1
CDR3: ASSSSLGGLGEQY; V: TRBV27; J: TRBJ2-7
CDR3: ASSIVPGTGSPGANVLT; V: TRBV19; J: TRBJ2-6
CDR3: ARTGSTDTQY; V: TRBV21-1; J: TRBJ2-3
CDR3: ASGLDSRPGLAGGPTDTQY; V: TRBV12-5; J: TRBJ2-3
CDR3: ASSSTGAFYEQY; V: TRBV5-1; J: TRBJ2-7
CDR3: ASSIDRYTEAF; V: TRBV11-2; J: TRBJ1-1
CDR3: ASSVTSGTYNEQF; V: TRBV5-1; J: TRBJ2-1
CDR3: SARSSELAKNIQY; V: TRBV29-1; J: TRBJ2-4
CDR3: ASSLSAGDEQY; V: TRBV7-3; J: TRBJ2-7
CDR3: ASSDGTGASPLH; V: TRBV2; J: TRBJ1-6
CDR3: ASSLGSGRKDTQY; V: TRBV5-1; J: TRBJ2-3
CDR3: ASNWWTENGYT; V: TRBV2; J: TRBJ1-2
CDR3: ASSLVLGATEAF; V: TRBV7-9; J: TRBJ1-1
CDR3: ASSPAGTSDRRRETQY; V: TRBV12-1; J: TRBJ2-5
CDR3: ASSLGRGGNQPQH; V: TRBV7-9; J: TRBJ1-5
CDR3: ASSVKTSGSYHTGELF; V: TRBV9; J: TRBJ2-2
CDR3: ASSGDRVHGYT; V: TRBV2; J: TRBJ1-2
CDR3: ASSRGASRTEAF; V: TRBV5-5; J: TRBJ1-1
CDR3: ASMWWDLTGTYGYT; V: TRBV28; J: TRBJ1-2
CDR3: ASSLAPGLAGPRGQF; V: TRBV5-4; J: TRBJ2-1
CDR3: ASSLGAFPSSGNTIY; V: TRBV7-9; J: TRBJ1-3
CDR3: ASDGGSYEQY; V: TRBV12-3/TRBV12-4; J: TRBJ2-7
CDR3: ASSLQGLGQQTQY; V: TRBV18; J: TRBJ2-5
CDR3: ASSWTGVAKNIQY; V: TRBV7-2; J: TRBJ2-4
CDR3: ASSIVLLTGGNTEAF; V: TRBV19; J: TRBJ1-1
CDR3: ASSQVFRVGETQY; V: TRBV4-3; J: TRBJ2-5